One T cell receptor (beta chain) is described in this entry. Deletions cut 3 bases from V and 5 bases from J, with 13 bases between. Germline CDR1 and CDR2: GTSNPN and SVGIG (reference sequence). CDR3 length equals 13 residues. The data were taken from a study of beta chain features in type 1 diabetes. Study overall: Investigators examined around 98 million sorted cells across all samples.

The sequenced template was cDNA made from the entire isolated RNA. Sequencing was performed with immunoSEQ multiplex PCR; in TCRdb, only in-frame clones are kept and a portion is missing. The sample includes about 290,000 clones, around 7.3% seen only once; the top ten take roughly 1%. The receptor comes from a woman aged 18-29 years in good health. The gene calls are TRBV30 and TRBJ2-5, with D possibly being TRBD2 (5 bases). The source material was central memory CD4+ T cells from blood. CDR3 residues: CAWSGVARETQYF. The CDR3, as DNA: TGTGCCTGGAGCGGGGTAGCGAGGGAGACCCAGTACTTC.